The T cell receptor (beta chain) described here comes from a study of vaccination effects on CD4 cells after COVID-19. On this clone: Antigen: not known.

Assay: immunoSEQ multiplex PCR; the TCRdb copy retains only in-frame clones and omits some. The table shows some 50,000 clones, with 65% to 75% occurring only once. Germline V gene lookup returns CDR1 SGHRS and CDR2 YFSETQ. The CDR3 length is 15 residues. Germline trimming cut 2 bases from V and 3 bases from J; bases unmatched to any gene: 5. It was after approximately 11 days of culture that CD4+ T cells were isolated. Sometime from March through December 2020, the person acquired a SARS-CoV-2 infection that PCR confirmed. Participants each got two BNT162b2 or mRNA-1273 vaccine doses. The chain recombines TRBV5-1 with TRBJ2-1; TRBD2 matches 7 bases. Sequencing used CD4+ T cells from PBMCs cultured without peptide, obtained after COVID-19 vaccination. This receptor was identified in a human donor who had a prior SARS-CoV-2 infection. In DNA, the CDR3 is TGCGCCAGCAGCTTTAATACGGGGGGCTACAATGAGCAGTTCTTC. Residues: CASSFNTGGYNEQFF.